This T cell receptor beta chain was recorded in a study of T cells in Graves' hyperthyroidism and ophthalmopathy. Looking at the study overall: Initial diagnosis, before any treatment, was when peripheral blood was collected.

Fresh 10 ml peripheral blood yielded PBMCs. Whole-study findings and limits: A model of 13 V-J pairs discriminated ophthalmopathy from stable hyperthyroidism. Blood held most thyroid clonotypes expanded above 0.001 frequency.

It was RNA transcripts that yielded the amplified TCR beta CDR3 regions. In the first-round RT-PCR of the TCR CDR3, the HTBI primer set was used. TCRdb used MiXCR to reprocess the multiplex PCR reads, holding one entry per CDR3 protein. In the table there are about 530,000 distinct CDR3 sequences, roughly 15% of which are singletons. Germline-derived CDR1 and CDR2 are ENHRY and SYGVKD. There are 12 residues in the CDR3. With V trimmed by 7 bases and J by 6 bases, 3 bases remained unmatched. This clonotype was seen a few times. Antigen unknown. Sample: blood. This sequence originates from a young woman with Graves' ophthalmopathy. The rearrangement links TRBV10-3 to TRBJ2-7, with 10 bases matching TRBD1. CDR3 nucleotide sequence: TGTGCCATCAAGGGACAGGGGATCGAGCAGTACTTC. Residues: CAIKGQGIEQYF.